A selection of T cell receptor beta chains follows, all from one sample in a study of control samples from healthy donors and cancer patients. Data came from immunoSEQ multiplex PCR; TCRdb stores just in-frame clones and leaves some out. The data contain under 200,000 clones, 92% of them seen just once; the ten biggest clones take up roughly 0.7%. Source material: blood. These receptors were taken from a woman aged 25 to 39 in good health. Each CDR3 is given with its conserved first and last residue. The D gene is left open where the match is weak. The listing skips clone size in some rows; elsewhere it reads once, few, many or a size class.

clone_size,j_call,v_call,d_call,cdr3_nt,cdr3_aa
NA,TRBJ2-7,TRBV27,TRBD2,TGTGCCAGCAGACCTTCCTTAGCGGGAGAACGTGACGAGCAGTACTTC,CASRPSLAGERDEQYF
NA,TRBJ1-5,TRBV19,TRBD1,TGTGCCAGTAGTAAGGGACAGTTTAGCAATCAGCCCCAGCATTTT,CASSKGQFSNQPQHF
NA,TRBJ2-1,TRBV3-1/TRBV3-2,NA,TGTGCCAGCAGCCCCTGGGGAAATGAGCAGTTCTTC,CASSPWGNEQFF
NA,TRBJ1-3,TRBV4-2,NA,TGTGCCAGCAGCCCCAATATCCGAAACACCATATATTTT,CASSPNIRNTIYF
once,TRBJ2-7,TRBV14,NA,TGTGCCAGCAGCCAAGGGGGGTACGAGCAGTACTTC,CASSQGGYEQYF
NA,TRBJ1-1,TRBV6-5,NA,TGTGCCAGCAGTTACGGGCAGAGCAACACTGAAGCTTTCTTT,CASSYGQSNTEAFF
NA,TRBJ1-1,TRBV5-1,TRBD1,TGCGCCAGCAGCTTGCACTACAGGGGCGGCTCTGAAGCTTTCTTT,CASSLHYRGGSEAFF
NA,TRBJ2-7,TRBV28,NA,TGTGCCAGCAGTTTGATGGGGGTAACCTACGAGCAGTACTTC,CASSLMGVTYEQYF
NA,TRBJ1-6,TRBV7-9,TRBD1,TGTGCCAGCAGCTCCGGACAGGGGCCATTAGGGGGTTCACCCCTCCACTTT,CASSSGQGPLGGSPLHF
NA,TRBJ1-3,TRBV6-1,NA,TGTGCCAGCAGTGAGGTCCTGATCTCTGGAAACACCATATATTTT,CASSEVLISGNTIYF
NA,TRBJ2-1,TRBV11-2,TRBD1,TGTGCCAGTAGAGGACAGGGTAGTAACAATGAGCAGTTCTTC,CASRGQGSNNEQFF
NA,TRBJ2-7,TRBV29-1,NA,TGCAGCGTTCTATCGACAGGTTATTCGTCAGCTGGTATCTACGAGCAGTACTTC,CSVLSTGYSSAGIYEQYF
NA,TRBJ1-1,TRBV19,NA,TGTGCCAGTAGTATATGGGGTACCACTGAAGCTTTCTTT,CASSIWGTTEAFF
NA,TRBJ2-1,TRBV11-2,TRBD2,TGTGCCAGCAGCCCCAATAGCGGGAGGACCTACAATGAGCAGTTCTTC,CASSPNSGRTYNEQFF
NA,TRBJ1-5,TRBV27,NA,TGTGCCAGCAGTTTAGAAGGGCCAGGTCGGGGCGGCAATCAGCCCCAGCATTTT,CASSLEGPGRGGNQPQHF
NA,TRBJ1-2,TRBV5-1,NA,TGCGCCAGCAGCTTGGGGACAGTCTATGGCTACACCTTC,CASSLGTVYGYTF
NA,TRBJ2-7,TRBV7-3,NA,TGTGCCAGCAGCTCCACCGGCGCAGGAGACGAGCAGTACTTC,CASSSTGAGDEQYF
once,TRBJ2-7,TRBV12-3/TRBV12-4,NA,TGTGCCAGCAGTTTAAACCACCGGTACGAGCAGTACTTC,CASSLNHRYEQYF
NA,TRBJ1-1,TRBV4-3,TRBD1,TGCGCCAGCAGCCCCAGGACAGGATCGTATGGGGACACTGAAGCTTTCTTT,CASSPRTGSYGDTEAFF
NA,TRBJ1-2,TRBV11-2,NA,TGTGCCAGCAGCCTACCTGTGATACGACAGTTCAACTATGGCTACACCTTC,CASSLPVIRQFNYGYTF
NA,TRBJ2-7,TRBV5-8,NA,TGTGCCAGCAGCTTGGGAAGCTCCTACGAGCAGTACTTC,CASSLGSSYEQYF